Sequencing of this T cell receptor (beta chain) was carried out in a study of T-cell memory formation after mild COVID-19. Study observations and caveats: The SARS-CoV-2 specificity of second-wave clones reaching peak at day 37 remained unverified. Mainly CM and EM harbored the contracting CD4+ clones; mainly EMRA harbored the CD8+ ones. Memory sampled before infection contained some responding clones, suggesting cross-reactive memory joined.

The V gene end was trimmed by 2 bases and the J gene end by 1 base; junction bases not matched to a gene: 8. The V gene's germline CDR1 is GTSNPN and CDR2 SVGIG (reference sequence). This CDR3 spans 16 amino acids. 5'RACE with constant-segment primers yielded barcoded, UMI-tagged TCR alpha and TCR beta cDNA libraries. TCRdb processed the 5' RACE reads anew with MiXCR; each CDR3 protein has one entry. Of almost 250,000 distinct CDR3 sequences detected, 15% appear once; the ten largest clones hold more than 2%. In this sample, this clonotype turned up a few times. Its antigen is as yet unknown. The gene calls are TRBV30 and TRBJ2-7, with 10 positions matching TRBD2. The specimen was PBMCs or a T cell subset sorted from them (not recorded which). The clonotype was recovered from an adult woman who had mild COVID-19 (a few samples of this study predate the infection). Cell type and time point are not known. CDR3 in DNA: TGTGCCTGGAGTTCTAGCGGGAGTTTAAGGTCCTACGAGCAGTACTTC. As protein: CAWSSSGSLRSYEQYF. The full variable domain, rest sourced from reference TRBV30 and TRBJ2-7, is SQTIHQWPATLVQPVGSPLSLECTVEGTSNPNLYWYRQAAGRGLQLLFYSVGIGQISSEVPQNLSASRPQDRQFILSSKKLLLSDSGFYLCAWSSSGSLRSYEQYFGPGTRLTVT.